This is a list of T cell receptor beta chains from one sample in a study of CD8 T cells in Susac syndrome. Each CDR3 protein gets one entry after TCRdb re-called the immunoSEQ multiplex PCR reads with MiXCR. The table includes around 200,000 distinct CDR3 sequences, roughly 96% detected once. Sequenced input: CD4+ T cells from PBMCs. Every receptor here comes from a human donor in good health. Each CDR3 is given with its conserved first and last residue. The D gene is left open where the match is weak. Expanded clones get a size class; other rows say once, few or many, or leave the size out.

clone size: .; D gene: TRBD1; J gene: TRBJ1-5; V gene: TRBV7-2; CDR3 DNA: TGTGCCAGCAGCCTGGACAGGGGAGAGTGGCAGCCCCAGCATTTT; CDR3 protein: CASSLDRGEWQPQHF
clone size: .; D gene: .; J gene: TRBJ2-5; V gene: TRBV29-1; CDR3 DNA: TGCAGCGTGGAAGCCGCACAAGAGACCCAGTACTTC; CDR3 protein: CSVEAAQETQYF
clone size: few; D gene: .; J gene: TRBJ2-1; V gene: TRBV5-4; CDR3 DNA: TGTGCCAGCAGCTCCCGAGGACTCTACAATGAGCAGTTCTTC; CDR3 protein: CASSSRGLYNEQFF
clone size: once; D gene: TRBD1; J gene: TRBJ2-1; V gene: TRBV29-1; CDR3 DNA: TGCAGCGTGGCTCCCGGGACAGCTTACAATGAGCAGTTCTTC; CDR3 protein: CSVAPGTAYNEQFF
clone size: .; D gene: TRBD2; J gene: TRBJ2-1; V gene: TRBV27; CDR3 DNA: TGTGCCAGCAGTGGGCGGACTAGAATCTATGAGCAGTTCTTC; CDR3 protein: CASSGRTRIYEQFF
clone size: .; D gene: .; J gene: TRBJ2-1; V gene: TRBV5-6; CDR3 DNA: TGTGCCAGCAGCTTGGGACGGGCAAGCTCCTACAATGAGCAGTTCTTC; CDR3 protein: CASSLGRASSYNEQFF
clone size: .; D gene: .; J gene: TRBJ2-3; V gene: TRBV20-1; CDR3 DNA: TGCAGTGCTAGACAGCTAGCGATAGATACGCAGTATTTT; CDR3 protein: CSARQLAIDTQYF
clone size: .; D gene: TRBD2; J gene: TRBJ2-1; V gene: TRBV5-1; CDR3 DNA: TGCGCCAGCAGTCCTAGCGGGAGGATTTCTGAGCAGTTCTTC; CDR3 protein: CASSPSGRISEQFF
clone size: once; D gene: TRBD2; J gene: TRBJ2-2; V gene: TRBV20-1; CDR3 DNA: TGCAGTGCTAGAGCGGCGCGGGAGTGGTCCGGGGAGCTGTTTTTT; CDR3 protein: CSARAAREWSGELFF
clone size: .; D gene: .; J gene: TRBJ2-1; V gene: TRBV6-2/TRBV6-3; CDR3 DNA: TGTGCCAGCAGCCTAAAGGAGAAATCTTACAATGAGCAGTTCTTC; CDR3 protein: CASSLKEKSYNEQFF